This TCR beta chain was documented in a study of T cell responses to AZD1222 COVID-19 vaccine. Study outcomes and limitations: Spike-spanning, vaccine-associated CD4 TCRs were dominant at 160-218 and 743-854. At study baseline, merely roughly 6 AZD1222 recipients were seropositive. A mostly white British donor set with more females was recruited, and clonal diversity was possibly underestimated.

Assay used: immunoSEQ multiplex PCR; TCRdb lists only in-frame clones, some missing. The sample holds about 160,000 clones, approximately 93% seen once. This clone was seen only once. Its antigen is not identified. Between the trimmed V and J ends, which lost 3 bases and 7 bases, there was a span of 10 bases. The CDR3 is 14 amino acids. CDR1 and CDR2 (germline): MNHEY, SMNVEV (reference sequence). This TCR was sampled from an adult in good health. The chain couples TRBV27 to TRBJ1-6; D gene ambiguous. The sample was peripheral blood, taken on day 0 of AZD1222 vaccination. The CDR3 spells CASSLWLGNSPLHF. The CDR3 coding sequence is TGTGCCAGCAGTTTGTGGCTAGGCAATTCACCCCTCCACTTT.